Presented here are 8 T cell receptor beta chains from one specimen sequenced in a study of T cell responses to AZD1222 COVID-19 vaccine. Here immunoSEQ multiplex PCR was the method, and the copy in TCRdb shows in-frame clones only, minus some. The table includes 150,000 to 200,000 clones, over 80% detected once. The sample was peripheral blood, taken on day 0 of MenACWY control vaccination. The receptor set was obtained from an adult in good health.

This clone appeared a single time. The chain is built from TRBV7-8 and TRBJ2-7; 11 nucleotides line up with TRBD2. The CDR3 runs 15 residues. The V gene end was trimmed by 1 base and the J gene end by 7 bases; junction bases not matched to a gene: 6. Germline V gene data show CDR1 as SGHVS and CDR2 as FQNEAQ. The CDR3 sequence: CASSLVVAGGGEQYF. The CDR3 region has the DNA TGTGCCAGCAGCTTAGTTGTAGCGGGAGGGGGGGAGCAGTACTTC.

This chain uses TRBV4-1 with TRBJ2-3; D possibly uses TRBD1 or TRBD2 (5 bases each). CDR1 is MGHRA and CDR2 is YSYEKL in the germline V gene. V was trimmed by 5 bases and J by 1 base, leaving 16 bases between them. This CDR3 comprises 16 residues. This CDR3 is CASSTPRDERTDTQYF. CDR3 DNA: TGCGCCAGCAGCACCCCCCGGGACGAACGCACAGATACGCAGTATTTT.

V usage is TRBV10-2 and J usage is TRBJ2-7; 10 bases fit TRBD2. CDR1 WSHSY and CDR2 SAAADI come from the germline V gene. CDR3 length: 15 residues. V was pared by 3 bases and J by 0 bases, with 2 bases of the junction left unmatched. The CDR3 sequence is CASSDPSGGSYEQYF. CDR3 nucleotide sequence: TGCGCCAGCAGTGATCCTAGCGGGGGCTCCTACGAGCAGTACTTC.

This clone was seen a few times. V gene TRBV5-4 combines with J gene TRBJ1-2; weak D call: TRBD1 (5 bases). CDR1 SGHNT and CDR2 YYREEE come from the germline V gene (reference sequence). The germline V and J ends were trimmed by 0 bases and 3 bases, with 9 bases remaining between them. The CDR3 runs 14 residues. The CDR3 reads CASSLGGTDYGYTF. DNA of the CDR3: TGTGCCAGCAGCTTGGGAGGGACCGACTATGGCTACACCTTC.

The CDR3 bases are TGTGCCAGCAGGGAGAACAGGGGGCTAGGGGGCTACACCTTC. This codes for CASRENRGLGGYTF. This sequence joins TRBV28 and TRBJ1-2; 9 bases are a match to TRBD1. The length of the CDR3 is 14 residues. Germline V gives CDR1 MDHEN, CDR2 SYDVKM. The V and J ends lost 6 bases and 8 bases, in that order; junction bases with no gene match: 10.

The gene calls are TRBV4-1 and TRBJ1-3; D uncertain. Trimming stripped 1 base from V and 0 bases from J, with 13 bases between. This CDR3 is built from 17 residues. Germline loops: CDR1 MGHRA, CDR2 YSYEKL. The CDR3 coding sequence is TGCGCCAGCAGCCAAGCTCCACAGATTTCCTCTGGAAACACCATATATTTT. Protein product: CASSQAPQISSGNTIYF.

This sequence joins TRBV14 and TRBJ2-4; a possible D gene is TRBD1 (5 bases). This CDR3 has 14 amino acids. CDR1 is SGHDN and CDR2 is FVKESK in the germline V gene. V was clipped by 4 bases and J by 5 bases, with 12 bases between them. DNA of the CDR3: TGTGCCAGCAGCCCCCAGGGTAACCAAAACATTCAGTACTTC. It is translated as CASSPQGNQNIQYF.

In its sample, this clone was seen once. The V and J genes are TRBV7-8 and TRBJ2-7; TRBD1 aligns across 9 bases. V lost 5 bases and J lost 5; bases outside the gene matches: 13. The CDR3 contains 16 residues. CDR1 SGHVS and CDR2 FQNEAQ come from the germline V gene. The CDR3 spells CASSIPVGTGFDEQYF. As DNA, the CDR3 is TGTGCCAGCAGCATTCCAGTCGGGACAGGGTTTGACGAGCAGTACTTC.